This TCR beta chain appears in the sequencing data of a study of T cell responses to AZD1222 COVID-19 vaccine. Study outcomes and limitations: The donors showed a predominance of white British ancestry and of females, with possible underestimation of clonal diversity.

Germline CDR1 and CDR2: MDHEN and SYDVKM. The V end lost 5 bases, the J end lost 2 bases, and 13 bases lay between the germline ends. There are 14 residues in the CDR3. As regards this clone: Its antigen is as yet unknown.

Using immunoSEQ multiplex PCR, the repertoire was profiled, and TCRdb retains in-frame clones only, with some absent. The sample has around 80,000 clones, 85% to 95% seen once; the top ten hold 8%. Sequenced material: peripheral blood, taken 28 days after the second AZD1222 dose. The V and J genes are TRBV28 and TRBJ2-7; D perhaps matches TRBD1 (5 bases). The sequence derives from an adult who received the AZD1222 COVID-19 vaccine. CDR3 sequence: CASSHPQATYEQYF. The CDR3 nucleotides are TGTGCCAGCAGTCACCCACAGGCAACCTACGAGCAGTACTTC.